These 25 T cell receptor beta chains came from one sample sequenced in a study of T cells after yellow fever vaccination. MiXCR, applied by TCRdb to the 5' RACE reads, yields one record per CDR3 protein. The table has 300,000 to 350,000 distinct CDR3 sequences, around 4.5% seen once. Specimen: PBMCs, collected 15 days after the yellow fever booster vaccination. These receptor sequences come from a young man who received the YFV17D yellow fever vaccine.

This clonotype has ten or more counts. This sequence joins TRBV4-1 and TRBJ2-7, with no clear D. This CDR3 is 16 amino acids long. The V end was cut by 4 bases, the J end by 0 bases, with 16 bases between. The V gene's germline CDR1 is MGHRA and CDR2 YSYEKL. This chain's CDR3 is CASSRLDGRSSYEQYF. The CDR3 bases are TGCGCCAGCAGCCGACTCGACGGTCGAAGCTCCTACGAGCAGTACTTC.

This clonotype was counted a single time. CDR3 nucleotides: TGTGCCAGTAGAAAGGGGGTGTTGCCCACTGAAGCTTTCTTT. Translating it yields CASRKGVLPTEAFF. The rearrangement joins TRBV19 to TRBJ1-1; the D gene is possibly TRBD1 (6 bases). Germline V gene sequence: CDR1 LNHDA, CDR2 SQIVND (reference sequence). The CDR3 length is 14 residues. V was shortened by 6 bases and J by 4 bases, with 15 bases between the two germline ends. The complete variable domain, with remaining parts taken from reference TRBV19 and TRBJ1-1, reads DGGITQSPKYLFRKEGQNVTLSCEQNLNHDAMYWYRQDPGQGLRLIYYSQIVNDFQKGDIAEGYSVSREKKESFPLTVTSAQKNPTAFYLCASRKGVLPTEAFFGQGTRLTVV.

In this sample, this clonotype turned up many times. The chain is built from TRBV5-5 and TRBJ1-1, with 8 bases lining up with TRBD1. This CDR3 is built from 15 residues. Germline CDR1 SGHKS, CDR2 YYEKEE (reference sequence). Germline trimming cut 4 bases from V and 1 base from J; bases unmatched to any gene: 6. CDR3 sequence: CASSLWTGPNTEAFF. The CDR3 DNA is TGTGCCAGCAGCCTATGGACAGGGCCGAACACTGAAGCTTTCTTT.

This clonotype showed up many times. The V and J genes are TRBV5-6 and TRBJ1-1; 11 bases agree with TRBD1. This CDR3 is built from 16 residues. The germline CDR1 and CDR2 sequences are SGHDT and YYEEEE. V lost 2 bases and J lost 5; bases outside the gene matches: 8. CDR3 loop: CASSFPDRGPWTEAFF. In nucleotides, the CDR3 is TGTGCCAGCAGCTTCCCGGACAGGGGGCCGTGGACTGAAGCTTTCTTT.

This clonotype was counted at least ten times. The chain links TRBV6-5 to TRBJ1-2; D not resolved. V lost 0 bases and J lost 5, with 13 bases in between. Per the germline V gene, CDR1 is MNHEY and CDR2 is SVGAGI. CDR3 size: 15 residues. CDR3 in amino acids: CASSYSVGDSYGYTF. For the CDR3, the DNA is TGTGCCAGCAGTTACTCGGTCGGTGATTCGTATGGCTACACCTTC.

The chain links TRBV12-3 or TRBV12-4 to TRBJ1-2, with D hard to call. Trimming removed 6 bases from V and 4 bases from J, with 6 bases in between. The CDR3 is 11 residues long. The CDR3 DNA reads as TGTGCCAGCAGACGGGGCTATGGCTACACCTTC. This sequence encodes CASRRGYGYTF.

This chain connects TRBV7-2 to TRBJ2-6; a weak D match, TRBD1 (5 bases). Trimming removed 4 bases at V and 0 bases at J, with 13 bases between. This CDR3 is built from 17 residues. The germline V gene has CDR1 SGHTA and CDR2 FQGNSA. The CDR3, as DNA: TGTGCCAGCAGCTCAGGGCCTATTATCTCTGGGGCCAACGTCCTGACTTTC. Translated: CASSSGPIISGANVLTF.

This chain connects TRBV4-1 to TRBJ2-1; the D gene is possibly TRBD2 (6 bases). The CDR3 consists of 13 residues. Trimming cost V 11 bases and J 3 bases, with 14 bases left between them. Germline V gives CDR1 MGHRA, CDR2 YSYEKL. The CDR3 here is CAGIWGDYNEQFF. Written as DNA, the CDR3 is TGCGCCGGAATCTGGGGGGACTACAATGAGCAGTTCTTC.

The CDR3 DNA reads TGTGCCAGTAGTACTAGCGGGGGGTACACCGGGGAGCTGTTTTTT. Translation gives CASSTSGGYTGELFF. The chain links TRBV19 to TRBJ2-2; 11 bases fit TRBD2. With 4 bases clipped from V and 3 bases from J, the junction kept 1 base outside the gene matches. This CDR3 is 15 amino acids long. Germline CDR1 reads LNHDA; CDR2 reads SQIVND (reference sequence). Drawing the rest from reference TRBV19 and TRBJ2-2, the complete variable domain is DGGITQSPKYLFRKEGQNVTLSCEQNLNHDAMYWYRQDPGQGLRLIYYSQIVNDFQKGDIAEGYSVSREKKESFPLTVTSAQKNPTAFYLCASSTSGGYTGELFFGEGSRLTVL.

J is TRBJ2-5 and V is TRBV12-3 or TRBV12-4; perhaps TRBD2 as D (5 bases). V lost 5 bases, J lost 3 bases, and 13 bases lay in between. The CDR3 spans 14 residues. CDR3 in DNA: TGTGCCAGCAGTCCACCGGGAAACGAAGAGACCCAGTACTTC. Translated, it gives CASSPPGNEETQYF.

The rearrangement uses TRBV18 and TRBJ1-6, with 9 nucleotides matching TRBD1. Trimming removed 2 bases from V and 8 bases from J; junction bases left unmatched: 10. Germline loops: CDR1 KGHSH, CDR2 LQKENI. The CDR3 totals 17 residues. The CDR3 reads CASSPTGTGIGDSPLHF. In nucleotides, the CDR3 is TGTGCCAGCTCACCAACCGGGACAGGGATCGGTGATTCACCCCTCCACTTT.

The CDR3, as DNA: TGTGCCATCAGCTCACAGGGCTTCTCCTACAATGAGCAGTTCTTC. Translation gives CAISSQGFSYNEQFF. This rearrangement joins TRBV10-3 to TRBJ2-1; D might be TRBD1 (6 bases). The V end lost 6 bases, the J end lost 0 bases, and 12 bases lay between the germline ends. The length of the CDR3 is 15 residues. The germline V gene has CDR1 ENHRY and CDR2 SYGVKD.

The table lists this clonotype with many counts. This chain joins TRBV5-1 and TRBJ1-1; 8 bases are a match to TRBD1. Germline V gene data show CDR1 as SGHRS and CDR2 as YFSETQ. Trimming at V came to 4 bases and at J to 0 bases, leaving 8 bases not matched to a gene. The CDR3 extends over 16 amino acids. CDR3 DNA: TGCGCCAGCAGCCTCACAGGGGGTCTAATGAACACTGAAGCTTTCTTT. This sequence encodes CASSLTGGLMNTEAFF.

V is TRBV5-4 and J is TRBJ2-3; D is ambiguous. Germline-derived CDR1 and CDR2 are SGHNT and YYREEE (reference sequence). The CDR3 spans 15 residues. V lost 4 bases and J 8 bases, leaving 20 bases between the germline ends. The chain's CDR3 is CASSLTPETKVTQYF. The CDR3 nucleotides are TGTGCCAGCAGCCTGACCCCTGAGACGAAAGTTACGCAGTATTTT.

This clonotype was seen a handful of times. The V gene is TRBV12-3 or TRBV12-4, the J gene TRBJ2-7, with a tentative D call TRBD2 (5 bases). This CDR3 spans 16 amino acids. V lost 4 bases to trimming and J lost 4 bases, with 20 bases between them. CDR3 DNA sequence: TGTGCCAGCAGTTATCTTAACAGCGACTATCGGTACGAGCAGTACTTC. Translation gives CASSYLNSDYRYEQYF.

This clonotype was seen only a few times. The rearrangement joins TRBV4-2 to TRBJ1-1; 8 bases align to TRBD1. This CDR3 contains 15 residues. The V segment lost 0 bases and the J segment 7 bases; nucleotides outside the gene matches: 7. Germline V lookup: CDR1 LGHNA, CDR2 YNFKEQ. In DNA, the CDR3 is TGTGCCAGCAGCCAAGAACCGACAGGGGCTATTGAAGCTTTCTTT. It yields the protein CASSQEPTGAIEAFF.

This clonotype has at least ten counts. The chain recombines TRBV5-1 with TRBJ2-1; 8 bases align to TRBD2. With V trimmed by 4 bases and J by 5 bases, 8 bases remained unmatched. Germline V gene data show CDR1 as SGHRS and CDR2 as YFSETQ. The CDR3 has 15 residues. In DNA, the CDR3 is TGCGCCAGCAGCCTCGGGGTAGCGGGGAACAATGAGCAGTTCTTC. Translated: CASSLGVAGNNEQFF. Full variable domain (missing parts from reference TRBV5-1 and TRBJ2-1): KAGVTQTPRYLIKTRGQQVTLSCSPISGHRSVSWYQQTPGQGLQFLFEYFSETQRNKGNFPGRFSGRQFSNSRSEMNVSTLELGDSALYLCASSLGVAGNNEQFFGPGTRLTVL.

This clonotype was found many times. V is TRBV9 and J is TRBJ2-1; D is uncertain. The CDR3 totals 14 residues. The V gene lost 0 bases and the J gene lost 4 bases, with 8 bases spanning the gap. The germline V gene encodes CDR1 SGDLS and CDR2 YYNGEE. The DNA of the CDR3 is TGTGCCAGCAGCGTAGGGAAGGTATACAATGAGCAGTTCTTC. Translating it yields CASSVGKVYNEQFF. The whole variable domain, remainder taken from reference TRBV9 and TRBJ2-1, is DSGVTQTPKHLITATGQRVTLRCSPRSGDLSVYWYQQSLDQGLQFLIQYYNGEERAKGNILERFSAQQFPDLHSELNLSSLELGDSALYFCASSVGKVYNEQFFGPGTRLTVL.

The chain joins TRBV6-6 to TRBJ1-5; possibly TRBD1 for D (6 bases). Trimming stripped 7 bases from V and 2 bases from J, with 9 bases between. Germline values: CDR1 MNHNY, CDR2 SVGAGI (reference sequence). The CDR3 totals 13 residues. In DNA, the CDR3 is TGTGCCAGCAACAGGGTTGGCAATCAGCCCCAGCATTTT. Its protein product is CASNRVGNQPQHF.

Many counts were recorded for this clonotype. The chain couples TRBV5-1 to TRBJ1-1, with 9 bases aligning to TRBD1. CDR1 and CDR2 (germline): SGHRS, YFSETQ. The CDR3 sequence is 15 residues long. Trimming removed 4 bases from V and 6 bases from J; junction bases left unmatched: 10. CDR3 residues: CASSAQPGQGSEAFF. The CDR3 coding sequence is TGCGCCAGCAGCGCCCAACCGGGACAGGGCTCTGAAGCTTTCTTT.

This clonotype was seen at least ten times. This sequence joins TRBV6-2 or TRBV6-3 and TRBJ1-4, with unresolved D. CDR1 and CDR2 (germline): MNHEY, SVGEGT. The CDR3 consists of 15 residues. Deletions cut 2 bases from V and 5 bases from J, with 12 bases between. The CDR3 spells CASSYLGERNEKLFF. CDR3 DNA sequence: TGTGCCAGCAGTTACCTGGGAGAGAGAAATGAAAAACTGTTTTTT.

This clonotype was seen a few times. The rearrangement uses TRBV10-2 and TRBJ1-2; D gene uncertain. V lost 9 bases, J lost 7 bases, and 24 bases lay in between. This CDR3 spans 15 amino acids. Germline assignment: CDR1 WSHSY and CDR2 SAAADI. CDR3 nucleotides: TGCGCCAGTTATGCCTCGGCAGGTGGATTTTTTGGCTACACCTTC. Translation: CASYASAGGFFGYTF.

The sample holds many counts of this clonotype. The chain is built from TRBV12-3 or TRBV12-4 and TRBJ2-3; no firm D call. V dropped 6 bases and J dropped 7 bases, with 11 bases sitting between them. The CDR3 has 12 amino acids. The CDR3 loop is CASSHRPHTQYF. CDR3 DNA sequence: TGTGCCAGCAGCCACCGCCCCCATACGCAGTATTTT.

This clonotype was recorded at least ten times. J is TRBJ2-2 and V is TRBV5-1, with D maybe TRBD1 (6 bases). Germline assignment: CDR1 SGHRS and CDR2 YFSETQ. CDR3 length: 18 amino acids. V was trimmed by 0 bases and J by 0 bases, leaving 15 bases between them. The CDR3 is CASSLAPQGRTNTGELFF. CDR3 coding DNA: TGCGCCAGCAGCTTGGCCCCCCAGGGGCGAACGAACACCGGGGAGCTGTTTTTT.

This clonotype has ten or more counts. The genes are TRBV7-2 and TRBJ2-5; TRBD2 agrees at 9 bases. There are 17 residues in the CDR3. The germline V gene has CDR1 SGHTA and CDR2 FQGNSA. With 4 bases clipped from V and 2 bases from J, the junction kept 11 bases outside the gene matches. The CDR3 spells CASSSPQRLAVQETQYF. The CDR3 bases are TGTGCCAGCAGCTCCCCGCAGCGACTAGCGGTACAAGAGACCCAGTACTTC.